This T cell receptor (beta chain) was profiled in a study of post-analysis software for immune sequencing data. Unique molecular identifiers were built into the TCR beta cDNA libraries. TCRdb independently ran MiXCR on the PCR reads; one entry per CDR3 protein. Of over 700,000 distinct CDR3 sequences detected, roughly 27% appear once; the ten largest clones hold roughly 0.57%. Findings and limits, study-wide: In multiple sclerosis, normalized Chao1 diversity was significantly below that of controls. Five TRBV segments, TRBV5-6, TRBV5-1 and TRBV20-1 among them, were found more frequent in patients than controls.

Germline V gene lookup returns CDR1 SGHKS and CDR2 YYEKEE (reference sequence). The CDR3 spans 16 residues. Trimming cost V 0 bases and J 4 bases, with 11 bases left between them. For this clonotype: Its matching antigen is unknown.

The sequencing input was blood. V gene TRBV5-5 combines with J gene TRBJ1-6; D is undetermined. The receptor comes from a girl aged 5-17 years with multiple sclerosis. In DNA, the CDR3 is TGTGCCAGCAGCTTGGTTAGGGCCCTGTATAATTCACCCCTCCACTTT. Its translation: CASSLVRALYNSPLHF.